These 16 T cell receptor beta chains were all obtained from the same sample, sequenced in a study of blood T cells in healthy people across ages (dated by TCRdb to 2013 to 2016). The library was prepared using 5' RACE. TCRdb lists the instrument as Illumina HiSeq 2500. A second PCR of roughly 7 to 11 cycles was performed with a sample-barcoded 5' primer and a J-beta primer mix. Clones were called with MiXCR by TCRdb after fastp trimmed the public reads at Q25, and only in-frame beta chains were retained. Under each unique CDR3 protein, matching rows form one entry showing the most common genes and DNA. The sample table shows over 500,000 distinct CDR3 sequences, and under 65% are seen once. The ten largest clonotypes hold about 13% of the sample. The sequenced sample was blood. These receptors were collected from an elderly woman in good health.

V is TRBV27 and J is TRBJ1-2, with D unclear. Germline CDR1 MNHEY, CDR2 SMNVEV (reference sequence). V was cut by 5 bases and J by 6 bases, with 16 bases left in between. CDR3 length: 14 amino acids. The CDR3 spells CASSIPTDLNGYTF. The DNA of the CDR3 is TGTGCCAGCAGTATACCGACGGACCTCAATGGCTACACCTTC.

The gene calls are TRBV27 and TRBJ2-5; D gene uncertain. CDR3 length equals 15 residues. Trimming pared 5 bases from V and 7 bases from J, leaving 20 bases between. The germline gives CDR1 MNHEY, CDR2 SMNVEV (reference sequence). The CDR3 loop is CASSPPGSLIVTQYF. The CDR3 bases are TGTGCCAGCAGTCCGCCGGGCAGCCTCATAGTGACCCAGTACTTC.

The J gene is TRBJ2-7, the V gene TRBV6-5; 8 nucleotides match TRBD1. V was pared by 6 bases and J by 1 base, with 11 bases of the junction left unmatched. CDR1 and CDR2 from the germline V gene are MNHEY and SVGAGI. The CDR3 consists of 16 residues. The CDR3 loop is CASRISGQGASYEQYF. In DNA, the CDR3 is TGTGCCAGCAGAATATCCGGGCAGGGGGCTTCCTACGAGCAGTACTTC.

There are many counts of this clonotype. The chain is built from TRBV6-4 and TRBJ2-3, with D unresolved. Trimming took 6 bases from V and 0 from J, leaving 13 bases between them. The length of the CDR3 is 15 residues. Germline V gene lookup returns CDR1 MRHNA and CDR2 SNTAGT. In nucleotides, the CDR3 is TGTGCCAGCAGCCCGAGGTGGGAAAGCACAGATACGCAGTATTTT. Amino acid sequence: CASSPRWESTDTQYF.

About this clonotype itself: This may stem from a read error, because a much larger clone lies one nucleotide away. This chain connects TRBV5-1 to TRBJ1-1; D perhaps matches TRBD1 (6 bases). The germline V gene has CDR1 SGHRS and CDR2 YFSETQ. The CDR3 is 14 amino acids. The ends were cut back, 4 bases at V and 3 bases at J, with 13 bases in the middle. DNA for the CDR3: TGCGCCAGCAGCGTCGGGGGCCCGGACACTGAAGCTTTCTTT. It yields the protein CASSVGGPDTEAFF. The full variable domain, its missing parts supplied by reference TRBV5-1 and TRBJ1-1, is KAGVTQTPRYLIKTRGQQVTLSCSPISGHRSVSWYQQTPGQGLQFLFEYFSETQRNKGNFPGRFSGRQFSNSRSEMNVSTLELGDSALYLCASSVGGPDTEAFFGQGTRLTVV.

Worth noting for this clonotype: Germline and junction disagree at one end, which may indicate a read error. The chain employs TRBV5-1 and TRBJ2-3, with unresolved D. Germline CDR1 and CDR2: SGHRS and YFSETQ. The CDR3 totals 13 residues. The chain's CDR3 is CTSSLSERDTQYF. The CDR3 DNA reads as TGCACCAGCAGCTTGAGCGAGAGAGATACGCAGTATTTT.

The table lists this clonotype with a few counts. A much larger clone lies one base from this, so it may be a read error. The rearrangement uses TRBV12-3 or TRBV12-4 and TRBJ2-7, with 7 bases identical to TRBD1. The length of the CDR3 is 16 residues. The junction had 17 bases not matched to a gene; V was cut back by 5 bases and J by 7 bases. The CDR3 DNA is TGTGCCAGCAGTCCGACAGGGCGATTTTCCTACAATGAGCAGTACTTC. This gives the protein CASSPTGRFSYNEQYF.

Concerning this clonotype: A much larger clone lies one base from this, so it may be a read error. The CDR3: CASSFSTGYFDEQYF. Here the CDR3 DNA reads TGCGCCAGCAGCTTCTCTACAGGGTATTTCGATGAGCAGTACTTC. The chain recombines TRBV5-1 with TRBJ2-7, with D possibly being TRBD1 (6 bases). Trimming took 2 bases from V and 7 from J, leaving 19 bases between them. This CDR3 has 15 amino acids. The germline V gene encodes CDR1 SGHRS and CDR2 YFSETQ.

There are many counts of this clonotype. The rearrangement links TRBV5-1 to TRBJ2-7; D perhaps matches TRBD2 (5 bases). Germline assignment: CDR1 SGHRS and CDR2 YFSETQ. The V and J ends lost 0 bases and 3 bases respectively, with 10 bases between them. This CDR3 has 14 amino acids. The CDR3 loop is CASSLDHTSYEQYF. CDR3 sequence (DNA): TGCGCCAGCAGCTTGGATCACACTAGCTACGAGCAGTACTTC.

The gene calls are TRBV12-3 or TRBV12-4 and TRBJ2-7, with D tentatively TRBD1 (6 bases). The CDR3 totals 14 residues. V was shortened by 3 bases and J by 0 bases, with 9 bases between the two germline ends. The CDR3 here is CASSFQGISYEQYF. CDR3 DNA sequence: TGTGCCAGCAGTTTCCAGGGGATCTCCTACGAGCAGTACTTC.

The chain is built from TRBV7-2 and TRBJ2-7; maybe TRBD2 (6 bases). The CDR3 runs to 18 residues. Germline V gene data show CDR1 as SGHTA and CDR2 as FQGNSA. V gave up 5 bases and J gave up 4 bases, with 27 bases separating them. The CDR3 spells CASSPPGTSPGRRYEQYF. CDR3 DNA sequence: TGTGCCAGCAGCCCACCCGGGACTTCACCGGGAAGGAGGTACGAGCAGTACTTC. The full variable domain, rest sourced from reference TRBV7-2 and TRBJ2-7, is GAGVSQSPSNKVTEKGKDVELRCDPISGHTALYWYRQSLGQGLEFLIYFQGNSAPDKSGLPSDRFSAERTGGSVSTLTIQRTQQEDSAVYLCASSPPGTSPGRRYEQYFGPGTRLTVT.

This clonotype showed up many times. V and J are TRBV4-1 and TRBJ2-1; 11 bases line up with TRBD2. CDR1 and CDR2 (germline): MGHRA, YSYEKL. Trimming cost V 4 bases and J 0 bases; bases outside gene matches: 5. The CDR3 totals 17 residues. CDR3 sequence (DNA): TGCGCCAGCAGCCCGGGACTAGCGGCTAGCTCCTACAATGAGCAGTTCTTC. Translating gives CASSPGLAASSYNEQFF.

This clonotype was detected once. This chain links TRBV4-3 with TRBJ2-4, with D maybe TRBD1 (5 bases). Trimming pared 0 bases from V and 2 bases from J, leaving 8 bases between. Germline values: CDR1 LGHNA, CDR2 YSLEER. CDR3 length: 15 amino acids. CDR3: CASSQDAGSKNIQYF. As DNA, the CDR3 is TGCGCCAGCAGCCAAGATGCAGGGTCCAAAAACATTCAGTACTTC.

The rearrangement joins TRBV20-1 to TRBJ2-5, with D unresolved. The CDR3 is made up of 15 amino acids. V was cut by 3 bases and J by 2 bases, with 16 bases left in between. Germline loops: CDR1 DFQATT, CDR2 SNEGSKA (reference sequence). For the CDR3, the DNA is TGCAGTGCTAGTACGTCCGTAGGTTGGCAAGAGACCCAGTACTTC. Translation gives CSASTSVGWQETQYF.

To note about this clonotype: One base away lies a much larger clone, so this may be a sequencing read error. This chain uses TRBV4-1 with TRBJ1-4; maybe TRBD1 (6 bases). This CDR3 is 12 amino acids long. Germline V gene lookup returns CDR1 MGHRA and CDR2 YSYEKL. CDR3 coding DNA: TGCGCCAACAGCCAAGTCCCAGGGGAACTGTTTTTT. This codes for CANSQVPGELFF.

In the case of this clonotype: One junction end disagrees with the germline gene, perhaps due to a read error. The chain joins TRBV7-3 to TRBJ1-1, with TRBD1 identical over 7 bases. Germline V gives CDR1 SGHTA, CDR2 FQGTGA. The CDR3 is 15 residues long. The CDR3 sequence: CAGSLMHSGGTEAFF. The DNA for the CDR3 is TGTGCCGGCAGCTTAATGCACTCAGGGGGCACTGAAGCTTTCTTT.